This T cell receptor beta chain was found in a study of blood T cell repertoires in COVID-19. At the level of the study: The United States, Italy and Spain provided the acute and convalescent COVID-19 samples. The analysed material was cDNA or gDNA that came from T cells, B-cell-depleted T cells, or PBMCs.

The CDR3 runs to 19 residues. CDR1 and CDR2 from the germline V gene are KGHSH and LQKENI. Trimming cost V 4 bases and J 0 bases, with 19 bases left between them. As originally analysed: Scientists estimated how many nucleated cells there were by amplifying reference gene primers. Assay: immunoSEQ multiplex PCR; the TCRdb copy retains only in-frame clones and omits some. That table furnishes V, J and clone size, whereas the DNA furnished D and trimming. The top ten hold about 3% of the sample, which has hundreds of thousands of clones, 70% to 90% seen once. The sample consisted of peripheral blood. This clonotype was obtained from a human donor in a cohort sampled during active COVID-19. The gene calls are TRBV18 and TRBJ2-6; D is perhaps TRBD1 (5 bases). CDR3 loop: CASSRIPRTLNSGANVLTF. Here the CDR3 DNA reads TGTGCCAGCTCACGAATTCCTCGGACACTGAACTCTGGGGCCAACGTCCTGACTTTC.